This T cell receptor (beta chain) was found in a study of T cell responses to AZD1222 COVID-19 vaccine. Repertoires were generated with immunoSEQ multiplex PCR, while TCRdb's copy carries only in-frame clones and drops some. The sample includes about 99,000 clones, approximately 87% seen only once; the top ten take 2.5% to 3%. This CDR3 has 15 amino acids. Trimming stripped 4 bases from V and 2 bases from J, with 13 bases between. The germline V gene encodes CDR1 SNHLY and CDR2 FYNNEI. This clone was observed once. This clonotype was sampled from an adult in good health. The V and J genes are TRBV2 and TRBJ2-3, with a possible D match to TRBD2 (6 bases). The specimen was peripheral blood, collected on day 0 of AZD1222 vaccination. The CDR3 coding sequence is TGTGCCAGCAGTGCGGGAGTCCCACACACAGATACGCAGTATTTT. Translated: CASSAGVPHTDTQYF.